This T cell receptor (beta chain) was profiled in a study of regulatory T cells in long-lasting Graves disease. This CDR3 comprises 17 residues. Germline-derived CDR1 and CDR2 are ENHRY and SYGVKD. V lost 7 bases, J lost 6 bases, and 26 bases lay in between. Construction of the TCR beta libraries employed iRepertoire HTBI primers in conjunction with Arm-PCR of CDR3 regions. From the multiplex PCR reads, TCRdb called clonotypes with MiXCR, one entry per CDR3 protein. The sample includes more than 400,000 distinct CDR3 sequences, around 15% of them seen just once. Time point indicated: newly diagnosed GD, antithyroid drugs for less than 3 months. PBMCs provided the RNA from which the TCR library was made. Patient provenance is recorded as an endocrinology department in Xi'an, China. This clonotype was observed many times. Antigen unknown. General study results and limits: TCR diversity was lower in persistent Graves' patients than in newly diagnosed ones. There was favoring of TRBV28, TRBJ1-2 and TRBJ2-5 in persistent disease.

The sample also formed part of further work on T cells in Graves' hyperthyroidism and ophthalmopathy. In that study: Absent ophthalmopathy progression within 18 months defined stable Graves' hyperthyroidism.

This sequence joins TRBV10-3 and TRBJ2-3; perhaps D is TRBD1 or TRBD2 (5 bases each). Specimen: peripheral blood mononuclear cells (PBMCs), collected at new diagnosis, from a patient treated with antithyroid drugs. The sequence derives from a man between 35 and 55 years old with Graves disease. In nucleotides, the CDR3 is TGTGCCATCACCGAGAAGCCTACCGTAGGGGCGGGTGATACGCAGTATTTT. This gives the protein CAITEKPTVGAGDTQYF.